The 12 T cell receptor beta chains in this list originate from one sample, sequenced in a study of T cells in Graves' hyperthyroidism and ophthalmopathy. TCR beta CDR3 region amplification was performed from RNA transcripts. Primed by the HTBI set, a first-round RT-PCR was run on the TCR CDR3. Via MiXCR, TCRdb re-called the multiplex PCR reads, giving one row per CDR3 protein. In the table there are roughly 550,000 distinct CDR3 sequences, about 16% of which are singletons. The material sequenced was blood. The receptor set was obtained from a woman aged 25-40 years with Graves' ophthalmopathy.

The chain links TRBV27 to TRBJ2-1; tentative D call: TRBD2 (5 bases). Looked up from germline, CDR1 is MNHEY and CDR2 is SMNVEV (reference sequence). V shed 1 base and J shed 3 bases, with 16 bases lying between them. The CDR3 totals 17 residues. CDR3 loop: CASSLYGRGRDYNEQFF. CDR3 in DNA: TGTGCCAGCAGTTTATACGGGCGAGGGAGAGACTACAATGAGCAGTTCTTC.

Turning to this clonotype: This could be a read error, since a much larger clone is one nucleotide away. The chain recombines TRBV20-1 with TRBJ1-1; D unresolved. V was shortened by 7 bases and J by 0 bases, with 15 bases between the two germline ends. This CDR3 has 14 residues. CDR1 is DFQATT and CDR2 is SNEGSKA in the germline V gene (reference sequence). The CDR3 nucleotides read TGCAGTGTTACCCGAGGACTTATGAACACTGAAGCTTTCTTT. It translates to CSVTRGLMNTEAFF.

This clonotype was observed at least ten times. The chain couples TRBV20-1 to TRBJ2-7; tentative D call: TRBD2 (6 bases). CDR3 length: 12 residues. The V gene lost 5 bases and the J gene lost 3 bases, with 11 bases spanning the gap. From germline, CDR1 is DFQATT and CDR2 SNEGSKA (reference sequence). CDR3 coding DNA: TGCAGTGCTTTGACTAGTCTCTACGAGCAGTACTTC. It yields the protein CSALTSLYEQYF.

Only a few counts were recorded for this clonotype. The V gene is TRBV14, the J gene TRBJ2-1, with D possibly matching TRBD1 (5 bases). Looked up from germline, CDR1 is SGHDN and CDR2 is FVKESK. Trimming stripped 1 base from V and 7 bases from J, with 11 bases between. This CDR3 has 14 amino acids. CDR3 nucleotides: TGTGCCAGCAGCCAAGCCACCCAGGGAAATGAGCAGTTCTTC. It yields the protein CASSQATQGNEQFF.

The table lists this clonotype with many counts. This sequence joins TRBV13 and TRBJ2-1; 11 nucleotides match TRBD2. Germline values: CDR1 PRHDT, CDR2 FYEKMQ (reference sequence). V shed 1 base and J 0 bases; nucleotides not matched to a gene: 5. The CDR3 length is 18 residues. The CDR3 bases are TGTGCCAGCAGCTTAGAACTAGCGGGAGTACACTCCTACAATGAGCAGTTCTTC. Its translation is CASSLELAGVHSYNEQFF.

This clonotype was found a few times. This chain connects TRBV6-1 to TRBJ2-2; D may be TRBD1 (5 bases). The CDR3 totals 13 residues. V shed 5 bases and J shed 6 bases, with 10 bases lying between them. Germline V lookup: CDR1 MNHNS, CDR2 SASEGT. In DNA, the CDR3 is TGTGCCAGCAGTTTTAGGGGCCCCGGGGAGCTGTTTTTT. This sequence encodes CASSFRGPGELFF.

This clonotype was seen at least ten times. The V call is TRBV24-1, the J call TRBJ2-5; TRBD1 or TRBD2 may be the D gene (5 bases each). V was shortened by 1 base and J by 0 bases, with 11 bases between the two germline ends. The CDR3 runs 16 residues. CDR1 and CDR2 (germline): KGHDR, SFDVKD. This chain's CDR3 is CATSDFSGTDQETQYF. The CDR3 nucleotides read TGTGCCACCAGTGATTTTTCCGGGACGGACCAAGAGACCCAGTACTTC.

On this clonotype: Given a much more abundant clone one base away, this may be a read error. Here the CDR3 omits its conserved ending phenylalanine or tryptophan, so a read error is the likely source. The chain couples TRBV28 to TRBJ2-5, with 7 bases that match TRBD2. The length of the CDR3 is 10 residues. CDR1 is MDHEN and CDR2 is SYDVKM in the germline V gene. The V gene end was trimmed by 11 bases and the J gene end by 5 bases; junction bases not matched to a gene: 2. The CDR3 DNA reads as TGTGCCGCGGGAGTTGAGACCCAGTACTCC. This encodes CAAGVETQYS.

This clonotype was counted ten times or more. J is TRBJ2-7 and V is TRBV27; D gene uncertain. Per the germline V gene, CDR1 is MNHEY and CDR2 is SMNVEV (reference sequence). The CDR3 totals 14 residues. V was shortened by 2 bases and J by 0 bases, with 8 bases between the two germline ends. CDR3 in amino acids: CASSLSWGSYEQYF. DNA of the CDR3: TGTGCCAGCAGTTTAAGCTGGGGCTCCTACGAGCAGTACTTC.

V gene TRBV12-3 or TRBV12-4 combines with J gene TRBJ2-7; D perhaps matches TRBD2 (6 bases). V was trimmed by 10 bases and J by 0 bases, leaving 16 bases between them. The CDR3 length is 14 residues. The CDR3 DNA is TGTGCCACCTCTTGGGGGAGGAGCTCCTACGAGCAGTACTTC. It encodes CATSWGRSSYEQYF.

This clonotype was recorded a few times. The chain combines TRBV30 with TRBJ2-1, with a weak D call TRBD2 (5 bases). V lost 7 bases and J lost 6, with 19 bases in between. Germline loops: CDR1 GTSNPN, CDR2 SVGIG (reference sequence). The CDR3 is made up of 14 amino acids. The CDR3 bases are TGTGCCTCAAATCGGGGAGAAATTCTCAATGAGCAGTTCTTC. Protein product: CASNRGEILNEQFF.

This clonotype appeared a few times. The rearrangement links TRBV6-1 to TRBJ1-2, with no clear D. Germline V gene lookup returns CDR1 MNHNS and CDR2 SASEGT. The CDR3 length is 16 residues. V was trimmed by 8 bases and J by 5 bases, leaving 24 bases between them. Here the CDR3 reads CASLPRGTLVSYGYTF. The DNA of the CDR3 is TGTGCCAGCCTCCCACGCGGTACCCTCGTCAGTTATGGCTACACCTTC.